This section outlines one T cell receptor beta chain sequence together with its context. The clone's antigen remains unknown. No much larger clone exists at a distance of one base, and base qualities are not known. The data originate from a study of T cell responses to AZD1222 COVID-19 vaccine (dated by TCRdb to about 2021). A note on the overall study: TCR sequencing was performed for 230 to 250 trial participants, of whom approximately 200 were given two doses of AZD1222 and around 25 were given two doses of MenACWY control vaccine. Trial participants were enrolled by age into 18-55, 56-69 and 70-plus year subgroups, with around 140, 26 and 57 TCR-sequenced participants respectively.

The CDR3 regions of human TCRbeta chains were subjected to immunosequencing. For the original study's pipeline: Repertoire TCRs were checked for matches against a reference library of SARS-CoV-2-specific TCRs that had been generated using the MIRA antigen-specificity platform. Breadth was defined as the fraction of unique TCRs that were SARS-CoV-2-associated. Depth was defined as the fraction of total T cells that were SARS-CoV-2-associated. Using the MIRA data, each spike-specific TCR was assigned both to the spike region to which the TCR was reactive and to a CD4 or CD8 class. Log10-transformed breadth and depth values were compared by one-way ANOVA with Sidak's multiple comparisons tests. The source is immuneACCESS, and TCRdb retained only in-frame sequences with V and J called. Part of the clones is not carried over; for the studies checked, unresolved V genes explain less than half of this, and the remainder is unexplained. That table supplies the V and J calls and clone size; D and trimming were determined from the DNA. This sample is represented by roughly 150,000 clones; approximately 90% of them were singletons. The top ten clones comprise 3% to 4% of the sample.

The time point tag for this specimen amounts to: baseline before first vaccination. This sample's treatment or condition label indicates: meningococcal conjugate vaccine given as trial control. Samples from vaccinated people were obtained from the UK trials COV001 and COV002, which included a single-blind randomized controlled phase 2/3 trial of AZD1222 (ChAdOx1 nCoV-19) in healthy adults. For TCRbeta chain sequencing, PBMC samples were collected from trial participants at day 0 and at day 28 after the second dose. The research as a whole found: Spike-specific TCR breadth and depth rose significantly after two AZD1222 doses compared with day 0 and with MenACWY recipients. Only 5 to 7 AZD1222 recipients were SARS-CoV-2 seropositive at baseline, limiting conclusions about previously exposed vaccinees. No day 14 peak-response samples were available, so repertoires were characterized only after the peak T cell response. Nearly half of unique spike-specific TCRs reportedly recognized epitopes outside regions mutated in the B.1.351 and B.1.1.7 variants. CD4 TCRs associated with the vaccine covered the entire spike protein, and the dominant responses were in regions 160-218 and 743-854. The 56-69-year group was small, and its depth increase did not reach significance, likely because of low power. Most participants were white British and females outnumbered males, and the authors suggested that clonal diversity may have been underestimated.

The CDR3, from cysteine to phenylalanine, totals 14 residues. The only DNA kept is the CDR3, 42 bases in frame from the first base. Via the germline V gene, CDR1 is SGHTA and CDR2 FQGTGA. Deletion took 1 base off V and 1 base off J, with a span of 7 bases between the germline ends. The chain employs TRBV7-3 and TRBJ1-1; the D gene cannot be named for sure. Sequences were derived from peripheral blood, sampled on day 0 of MenACWY control vaccination. The sequence was collected from an adult in good health. The DNA is as follows: TGTGCCAGCAGCTTAAACGGGAGGAACACTGAAGCTTTCTTT. It is translated as CASSLNGRNTEAFF.